The next 7 T cell receptor beta chains were all read from a single sample in a study of blood T cell repertoires in COVID-19. Only in-frame clones appear in the TCRdb table, and some are missing; sequencing was by immunoSEQ multiplex PCR. The sample consists of 85,000 to 120,000 clones, about 90% of them appearing once. Sequenced sample: peripheral blood. The receptors originated from a man in his late teens or twenties with acute or convalescent COVID-19.

This clone was found once. The chain joins TRBV18 to TRBJ1-4; 8 positions match TRBD1. CDR1 and CDR2 (germline): KGHSH, LQKENI. This CDR3 is built from 19 residues. Losses at the gene ends were 3 bases for V and 0 bases for J; bases not matched to a gene: 12. The CDR3 DNA sequence: TGTGCCAGCTCACCCATCTACAGGGGGGAGTATGCAACTAATGAAAAACTGTTTTTT. Its protein is CASSPIYRGEYATNEKLFF.

The chain links TRBV7-9 to TRBJ1-6; D possibly corresponds to TRBD1 (5 bases). Germline CDR1 and CDR2: SEHNR and FQNEAQ (reference sequence). CDR3 size: 17 residues. Trimming removed 1 base from V and 8 bases from J, with 18 bases in between. CDR3 sequence: CASSLGQGLGGDSPLHF. The CDR3 DNA reads TGTGCCAGCAGCTTAGGGCAGGGACTCGGCGGCGATTCACCCCTCCACTTT. The variable domain in full, with the rest retrieved from reference TRBV7-9 and TRBJ1-6, is DTGVSQNPRHKITKRGQNVTFRCDPISEHNRLYWYRQTLGQGPEFLTYFQNEAQLEKSRLLSDRFSAERPKGSFSTLEIQRTEQGDSAMYLCASSLGQGLGGDSPLHFGNGTRLTVT.

The genes are TRBV10-3 and TRBJ1-2, with D possibly TRBD1 on 5 matching bases. This CDR3 is 13 amino acids long. V was shortened by 7 bases and J by 8 bases, with 17 bases between the two germline ends. Germline V gene sequence: CDR1 ENHRY, CDR2 SYGVKD. This CDR3 is CAITRAWGEGYTF. The DNA for the CDR3 is TGTGCCATCACCAGGGCATGGGGCGAAGGCTACACCTTC.

CDR3 bases: TGTGCCACATCCCCCAGGGGGCAGGCCTATAATTCACCCCTCCACTTT. Translated: CATSPRGQAYNSPLHF. The chain combines TRBV10-3 with TRBJ1-6, with TRBD1 matching 8 bases. The CDR3 is 16 residues long. The germline V gene encodes CDR1 ENHRY and CDR2 SYGVKD. V shed 10 bases and J 2 bases; nucleotides not matched to a gene: 10.

The chain joins TRBV29-1 to TRBJ1-1; D ambiguous. Between the trimmed V and J ends, which lost 0 bases and 1 base, there was a span of 12 bases. Germline V gives CDR1 SQVTM, CDR2 ANQGSEA. The CDR3 length is 15 residues. The CDR3 coding sequence is TGCAGCGTTGAAGATCTGTGGCAGAAGAACACTGAAGCTTTCTTT. Amino acid sequence: CSVEDLWQKNTEAFF. Looking up the rest from reference TRBV29-1 and TRBJ1-1 gives the full variable domain: SAVISQKPSRDICQRGTSLTIQCQVDSQVTMMFWYRQQPGQSLTLIATANQGSEATYESGFVIDKFPISRPNLTFSTLTVSNMSPEDSSIYLCSVEDLWQKNTEAFFGQGTRLTVV.

The V call is TRBV10-3, the J call TRBJ2-7, with D tentatively TRBD1 (5 bases). The CDR3 extends over 15 amino acids. Looked up from germline, CDR1 is ENHRY and CDR2 is SYGVKD. Trimming cost V 4 bases and J 4 bases, with 17 bases left between them. CDR3 coding DNA: TGTGCCATCAGTGGCCCCGCAGACAGACGTTACGAGCAGTACTTC. This sequence encodes CAISGPADRRYEQYF.

The rearrangement uses TRBV5-8 and TRBJ1-2; D is perhaps TRBD1 (6 bases). This CDR3 is 13 amino acids long. The germline gives CDR1 SGHTS, CDR2 YDEGEE. Deletions cut 4 bases from V and 3 bases from J, with 10 bases between. The DNA of the CDR3 is TGTGCCAGCAGCGTGGACAGTTACTATGGCTACACCTTC. This translates into CASSVDSYYGYTF. The full variable domain, its missing parts supplied by reference TRBV5-8 and TRBJ1-2, is EAGVTQSPTHLIKTRGQQATLRCSPISGHTSVYWYQQALGLGLQFLLWYDEGEERNRGNFPPRFSGRQFPNYSSELNVNALELEDSALYLCASSVDSYYGYTFGSGTRLTVV.